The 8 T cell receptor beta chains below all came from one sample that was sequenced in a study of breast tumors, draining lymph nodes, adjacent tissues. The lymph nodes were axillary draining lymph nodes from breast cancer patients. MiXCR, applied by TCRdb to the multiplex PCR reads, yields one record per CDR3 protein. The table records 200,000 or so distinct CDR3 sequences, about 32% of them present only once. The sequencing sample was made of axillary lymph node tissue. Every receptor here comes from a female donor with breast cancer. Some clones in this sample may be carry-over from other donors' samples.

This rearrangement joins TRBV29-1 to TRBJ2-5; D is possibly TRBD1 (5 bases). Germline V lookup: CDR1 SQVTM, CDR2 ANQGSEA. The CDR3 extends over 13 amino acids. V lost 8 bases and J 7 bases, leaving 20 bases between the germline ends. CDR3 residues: CSQASGPRGTQYF. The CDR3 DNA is TGCAGCCAAGCAAGTGGGCCAAGGGGGACCCAGTACTTC.

The chain's CDR3 is CSAIPSGGYTF. The CDR3 DNA follows: TGCAGCGCTATACCCTCAGGAGGCTACACCTTC. V is TRBV29-1 and J is TRBJ1-2; D is uncertain. Deletions cut 7 bases from V and 8 bases from J, with 14 bases between. The germline gives CDR1 SQVTM, CDR2 ANQGSEA. This CDR3 comprises 11 residues.

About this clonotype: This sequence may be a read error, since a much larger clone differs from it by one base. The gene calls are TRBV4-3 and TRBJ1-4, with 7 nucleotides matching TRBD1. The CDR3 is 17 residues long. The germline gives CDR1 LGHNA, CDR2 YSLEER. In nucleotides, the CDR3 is TGCGCCAGCAGCCAAGGGGCCTCGACAGGGAGGAATGAAGAACTGTTTTTT. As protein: CASSQGASTGRNEELFF.

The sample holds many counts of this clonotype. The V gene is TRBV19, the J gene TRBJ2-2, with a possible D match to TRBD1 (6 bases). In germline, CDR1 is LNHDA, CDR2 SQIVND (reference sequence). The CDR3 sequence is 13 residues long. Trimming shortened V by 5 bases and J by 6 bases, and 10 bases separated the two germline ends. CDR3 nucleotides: TGTGCCAGTAGTCTGACAGGTGCCGGGGAGCTGTTTTTT. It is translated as CASSLTGAGELFF.

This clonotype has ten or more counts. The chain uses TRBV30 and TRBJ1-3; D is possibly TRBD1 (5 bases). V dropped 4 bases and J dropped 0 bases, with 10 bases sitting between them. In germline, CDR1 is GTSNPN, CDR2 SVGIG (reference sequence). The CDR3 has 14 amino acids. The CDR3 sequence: CAWNPGDSGNTIYF. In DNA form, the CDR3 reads TGTGCCTGGAACCCGGGGGACTCTGGAAACACCATATATTTT.

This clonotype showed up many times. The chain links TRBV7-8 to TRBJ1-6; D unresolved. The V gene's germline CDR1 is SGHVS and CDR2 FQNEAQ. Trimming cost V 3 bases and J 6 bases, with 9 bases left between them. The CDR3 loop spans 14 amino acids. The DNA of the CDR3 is TGTGCCAGCAGCTTGTCAGGTGGTAATTCACCCCTCCACTTT. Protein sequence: CASSLSGGNSPLHF.

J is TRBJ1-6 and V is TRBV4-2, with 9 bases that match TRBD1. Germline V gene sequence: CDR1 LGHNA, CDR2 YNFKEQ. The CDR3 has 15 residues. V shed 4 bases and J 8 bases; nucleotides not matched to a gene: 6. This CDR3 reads CASSRGTGRDSPLHF. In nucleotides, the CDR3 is TGTGCCAGCAGCCGCGGGACAGGGAGAGATTCACCCCTCCACTTT.

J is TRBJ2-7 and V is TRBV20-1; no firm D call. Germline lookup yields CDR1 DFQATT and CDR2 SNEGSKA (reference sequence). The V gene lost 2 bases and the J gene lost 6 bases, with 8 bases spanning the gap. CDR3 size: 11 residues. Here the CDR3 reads CSARRGFEQYF. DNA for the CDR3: TGCAGTGCTAGACGCGGTTTCGAGCAGTACTTC.